Following are 31 T cell receptor beta chains from one sample sequenced in a study of T cells in women clearing cervical HPV infection. Sequencing used immunoSEQ multiplex PCR; TCRdb keeps in-frame clones, though not all of them. This table lists tens of thousands of clones. Input material: blood buffy coat. These receptors were obtained from a woman between 18 and 70 years old with a cervical HPV16 infection that either progressed to CIN3+ or cleared (not recorded which).

As regards this clone: The observed sequence ends 3 residues before the CDR3 terminus, with the missing tail filled in from the germline J gene. The rearrangement links TRBV7-3 to TRBJ2-1, with D perhaps TRBD2 (6 bases). The CDR3 length is 14 residues. From germline, CDR1 is SGHTA and CDR2 FQGTGA. Trimming removed 5 bases at V and 6 bases at J, with 14 bases between. The sequenced CDR3 bases are TGTGCCAGCAGCCATCCCGGGACTCCCAATGAG. Protein product: CASSHPGTPNE. The complete CDR3 sequence is CASSHPGTPNEQFF.

To note about this clone: The observed sequence ends 3 residues before the CDR3 terminus, with the missing tail filled in from the germline J gene. V is TRBV5-4 and J is TRBJ2-3; 8 nucleotides align to TRBD2. CDR1 and CDR2 from the germline V gene are SGHNT and YYREEE (reference sequence). CDR3 length: 15 amino acids. Incomplete CDR3 DNA: TGTGCCAGCAGCTTGAATAGCGGGATCGGAGAGACG. It codes for CASSLNSGIGET. The full CDR3 reads CASSLNSGIGETQYF.

Remarks on this clone: The observed sequence ends 3 residues before the CDR3 terminus, with the missing tail filled in from the germline J gene. This chain links TRBV18 with TRBJ2-7; D is perhaps TRBD2 (6 bases). The CDR3 is 15 residues long. Trimming shortened V by 2 bases and J by 3 bases, and 14 bases separated the two germline ends. CDR1 KGHSH and CDR2 LQKENI come from the germline V gene. CDR3 loop: CASSPLADTYYEQYF. The CDR3 DNA, read in part, is TGTGCCAGCTCACCATTAGCGGATACTTACTACGAG.

Comment on this clone: Coverage ceases 3 residues before the CDR3 finishes, and the germline J gene fills in the end. The chain joins TRBV5-1 to TRBJ1-1, with D hard to call. The ends were cut back, 0 bases at V and 3 bases at J, with 12 bases in the middle. The CDR3 has 15 residues. From germline, CDR1 is SGHRS and CDR2 YFSETQ. The CDR3 bases that were read are TGCGCCAGCAGCTTGGTGGTGGCGAGGGACACTGAA. It encodes CASSLVVARDTE. The full CDR3 reads CASSLVVARDTEAFF.

The covered CDR3 bases are TGCAGTGCTAGTACGGGGGAGGACCGCACAGATACG. Encoded protein: CSASTGEDRTDT. The entire CDR3 sequence reads CSASTGEDRTDTQYF. The chain is built from TRBV20-1 and TRBJ2-3; a weak D match, TRBD2 (6 bases). The read ends 3 residues before the CDR3 terminus; that terminus is restored from the germline J gene. The CDR3 is 15 residues long. With 3 bases removed from V and 1 base from J, the gap between germline ends came to 14 bases. CDR1 and CDR2 from the germline V gene are DFQATT and SNEGSKA (reference sequence).

CDR3 bases read: TGCAGTGCGCGGGAGTGGTCCTACGAG. Protein: CSAREWSYE. The whole CDR3 region reads CSAREWSYEQYF. The genes are TRBV20-1 and TRBJ2-7; 7 bases align to TRBD2. The CDR3 end lies 3 residues beyond the end of the read and is filled in from the germline J gene. V was clipped by 6 bases and J by 1 base; unmatched bases: 3. In germline, CDR1 is DFQATT, CDR2 SNEGSKA (reference sequence). CDR3 length: 12 residues.

Comments on this clone: Mismatch with germline at one junction end may stem from a read error. Read data end 3 residues before the CDR3 end; the end is taken from the germline J gene. The J gene is TRBJ1-3, the V gene TRBV19; no reliable D call. This CDR3 has 14 amino acids. Germline loops: CDR1 LNHDA, CDR2 SQIVND (reference sequence). The CDR3 region is CASSIRRAGSTIYF. The covered CDR3 bases are TGTGCCAGTAGTATAAGGAGGGCAGGAAGCACC.

The CDR3 bases that were read are TGTGCCAGCAGCCCAGGCAACAGAAAAGAGACC. It is translated as CASSPGNRKET. The entire CDR3 reads CASSPGNRKETQYF. The chain uses TRBV7-3 and TRBJ2-5; D not resolved. Read data end 3 residues before the CDR3 end; the end is taken from the germline J gene. The CDR3 has 14 residues. V shed 5 bases and J shed 3 bases, with 13 bases lying between them. Looked up from germline, CDR1 is SGHTA and CDR2 is FQGTGA.

For this clone: The observed sequence ends 3 residues before the CDR3 terminus, with the missing tail filled in from the germline J gene. V usage is TRBV6-4 and J usage is TRBJ2-1; D is ambiguous. This CDR3 comprises 14 residues. V lost 3 bases, J lost 6 bases, and 12 bases lay in between. Germline V lookup: CDR1 MRHNA, CDR2 SNTAGT. The CDR3 bases that were read are TGTGCCAGCAGTGAAGGCAGGTCATCCAATGAG. Residues: CASSEGRSSNE. The whole CDR3 is CASSEGRSSNEQFF.

Worth noting for this clone: The read finishes 3 residues shy of the CDR3 end, and the germline J gene is used to complete it. This chain joins TRBV2 and TRBJ1-4; the D is unclear. V lost 5 bases to trimming and J lost 8 bases, with 12 bases between them. CDR3 size: 13 residues. Germline loops: CDR1 SNHLY, CDR2 FYNNEI. The CDR3 region is CASSMGPGEKLFF. The DNA read from the CDR3 is TGTGCCAGCAGTATGGGCCCTGGGGAAAAA.

With regard to this clone: From the germline J gene comes the end of the CDR3, since the read stops 3 residues before it. This chain links TRBV18 with TRBJ1-2, with D perhaps matching TRBD1 (5 bases). The germline gives CDR1 KGHSH, CDR2 LQKENI. Between the trimmed V and J ends, which lost 6 bases and 3 bases, there was a span of 11 bases. The CDR3 length is 13 residues. The CDR3 is CASSPRGDYGYTF. The CDR3 bases that were read are TGTGCCAGCTCGCCGCGGGGGGACTATGGC.

Details on this clone: The CDR3 extends 3 residues past the end of the read, so its final part is completed from the germline J gene. The chain has TRBV7-9 and TRBJ1-5; D is ambiguous. The CDR3 runs 12 residues. V was shortened by 1 base and J by 9 bases, with 7 bases between the two germline ends. Germline V gene lookup returns CDR1 SEHNR and CDR2 FQNEAQ (reference sequence). The part of the CDR3 DNA that was read is TGTGCCAGCAGCTTAGGGGCCGGGCCC. Translation gives CASSLGAGP. The CDR3 in full is CASSLGAGPQHF.

About this clone itself: Read coverage stops 3 residues before the CDR3 terminus; the germline J gene supplies the remainder. This chain joins TRBV14 and TRBJ2-7, with 7 bases matching TRBD1. Germline CDR1 reads SGHDN; CDR2 reads FVKESK. The CDR3 spans 15 residues. With 3 bases clipped from V and 4 bases from J, the junction kept 9 bases outside the gene matches. Incomplete CDR3 DNA: TGTGCCAGCAGCCATGCCAGGACAGGCGTTTACGAG. It translates to CASSHARTGVYE. The whole CDR3 sequence reads CASSHARTGVYEQYF.

Concerning this clone: The read gets to within 3 residues of the CDR3 end, and the germline J gene fills in the rest. The chain recombines TRBV11-3 with TRBJ2-7, with 7 positions matching TRBD2. Germline loops: CDR1 SGHNT, CDR2 YENEEA. The CDR3 is made up of 15 amino acids. V trimming: 5 bases; J trimming: 5 bases; junction bases outside the gene matches: 12. The CDR3 bases that were read are TGTGCCAGCAGCCTAGTTTACCAAACTAGCGACGAG. It yields the protein CASSLVYQTSDE. The whole CDR3 protein is CASSLVYQTSDEQYF.

As regards this clone: The read comes to an end 3 residues before the CDR3 does, leaving the germline J gene to fill in the end. V and J are TRBV30 and TRBJ2-1, with TRBD2 identical over 8 bases. The CDR3 is 12 amino acids. Per germline, CDR1 GTSNPN and CDR2 SVGIG (reference sequence). With 4 bases clipped from V and 6 bases from J, the junction kept 2 bases outside the gene matches. The CDR3 bases that were read are TGTGCCTGGACTAGCGGGCTCAATGAG. It encodes CAWTSGLNE. The complete CDR3 reads CAWTSGLNEQFF. The full variable domain, completed using reference TRBV30 and TRBJ2-1, is SQTIHQWPATLVQPVGSPLSLECTVEGTSNPNLYWYRQAAGRGLQLLFYSVGIGQISSEVPQNLSASRPQDRQFILSSKKLLLSDSGFYLCAWTSGLNEQFFGPGTRLTVL.

Remarks on this clone: The read terminates 3 residues before the CDR3 end, so the remaining end is supplied by the germline J gene. The chain joins TRBV5-1 to TRBJ1-4, with D perhaps matching TRBD1 (6 bases). The CDR3 has 14 amino acids. The germline gives CDR1 SGHRS, CDR2 YFSETQ. V gave up 0 bases and J gave up 10 bases, with 13 bases separating them. CDR3 bases read: TGCGCCAGCAGCTTGGACAGGGAGGGTGCAAAA. Its translation: CASSLDREGAK. The entire CDR3 is CASSLDREGAKLFF.

For this clone: Sequencing ends 3 residues short of the CDR3 end; the germline J gene provides the rest. This chain joins TRBV5-1 and TRBJ2-7, with 8 positions matching TRBD1. V was clipped by 0 bases and J by 1 base; unmatched bases: 3. The CDR3 length is 15 residues. Germline V CDR1 and CDR2: SGHRS, YFSETQ. CDR3 bases read: TGCGCCAGCAGCTTGGGACAGGGGAGATCCTACGAG. As protein: CASSLGQGRSYE. In full, the CDR3 is CASSLGQGRSYEQYF.

A remark on this clone: Sequencing ends 3 residues short of the CDR3 end; the germline J gene provides the rest. The rearrangement joins TRBV19 to TRBJ1-1, with a possible D match to TRBD1 (5 bases). The CDR3 extends over 15 amino acids. The germline CDR1 and CDR2 sequences are LNHDA and SQIVND (reference sequence). V dropped 2 bases and J dropped 3 bases, with 13 bases sitting between them. CDR3 loop: CASSICGGVHTEAFF. The sequenced part of the CDR3 DNA is TGTGCCAGTAGTATATGCGGGGGGGTTCACACTGAA.

Regarding this clone: With the read ending 3 residues before the CDR3 end, the germline J gene is used to fill in that end. The chain is built from TRBV5-5 and TRBJ2-7; D gene ambiguous. The CDR3 covers 15 residues. Trimming left V 2 bases short and J 3 bases short, with 15 bases between. Germline-derived CDR1 and CDR2 are SGHKS and YYEKEE (reference sequence). The DNA read from the CDR3 is TGTGCCAGCAGCTTAATTGTTACAACCAGCTACGAG. Translating gives CASSLIVTTSYE. In full, the CDR3 is CASSLIVTTSYEQYF.

Comments on this clone: The sequenced fragment ends 3 residues before the CDR3 boundary, so the rest is inferred from the germline J gene. V usage is TRBV7-3 and J usage is TRBJ2-1; D possibly corresponds to TRBD2 (7 bases). Trimming stripped 4 bases from V and 9 bases from J, with 13 bases between. The CDR3 extends over 13 amino acids. Looked up from germline, CDR1 is SGHTA and CDR2 is FQGTGA. The sequenced CDR3 bases are TGTGCCAGCAGCTCATCGAGGGGGGGTGAG. Protein sequence: CASSSSRGGE. The full CDR3 reads CASSSSRGGEQFF. The full variable domain, rest sourced from reference TRBV7-3 and TRBJ2-1, is GAGVSQTPSNKVTEKGKYVELRCDPISGHTALYWYRQSLGQGPEFLIYFQGTGAADDSGLPNDRFFAVRPEGSVSTLKIQRTERGDSAVYLCASSSSRGGEQFFGPGTRLTVL.

A note on this clone: The CDR3 extends 3 residues past the end of the read, so its final part is completed from the germline J gene. The gene calls are TRBV10-3 and TRBJ2-1, with D perhaps matching TRBD2 (6 bases). The CDR3 sequence is 17 residues long. Deletions cut 3 bases from V and 0 bases from J, with 15 bases between. Looked up from germline, CDR1 is ENHRY and CDR2 is SYGVKD. CDR3 DNA (partial): TGTGCCATCAGTGATCCTTTAGCGGAGAGCTCCTACAATGAG. It encodes CAISDPLAESSYNE. In full, the CDR3 is CAISDPLAESSYNEQFF.

Comment on this clone: The read terminates 3 residues before the CDR3 end, so the remaining end is supplied by the germline J gene. This rearrangement joins TRBV2 to TRBJ2-5, with a weak D call TRBD1 (6 bases). The CDR3 length is 13 residues. Trimming shortened V by 8 bases and J by 5 bases, and 15 bases separated the two germline ends. CDR1 SNHLY and CDR2 FYNNEI come from the germline V gene. The CDR3: CASVLMGAETQYF. CDR3 DNA, as far as it was read: TGTGCCAGCGTGTTGATGGGGGCCGAGACC.

A word on this clone: The CDR3 is cut off 3 residues early in the read; its end comes from the germline J gene. The chain has TRBV5-6 and TRBJ1-2; the D is unclear. CDR1 SGHDT and CDR2 YYEEEE come from the germline V gene. The length of the CDR3 is 12 residues. This chain's CDR3 is CASSLGPRGYTF. The sequenced part of the CDR3 DNA is TGTGCCAGCAGCTTGGGTCCGCGGGGC.

With respect to this clone: The read halts 3 residues ahead of the CDR3 end, with the missing end drawn from the germline J gene. This sequence joins TRBV18 and TRBJ2-4, with 11 nucleotides matching TRBD1. CDR1 and CDR2 (germline): KGHSH, LQKENI. The length of the CDR3 is 14 residues. The CDR3 reads CASSPRTGGLGQYF. The CDR3 bases that were read are TGTGCCAGCTCACCACGGACAGGGGGCCTTGGT.

Notes on this clone: At one end the junction does not follow the germline gene, possibly because of a read error. Sequencing ends 3 residues short of the CDR3 end; the germline J gene provides the rest. Distinct nucleotide sequences in the sample also encode this CDR3. The chain is built from TRBV2 and TRBJ1-3; D is unclear. The CDR3 totals 16 residues. Germline CDR1 is SNHLY and CDR2 is FYNNEI. The part of the CDR3 DNA that was read is TGTGCCAGCAGGACACAGAAAACATTGGCTGGAAACACA. Translated: CASRTQKTLAGNT. The entire CDR3 protein reads CASRTQKTLAGNTIYF.

Comments on this clone: From the germline J gene comes the end of the CDR3, since the read stops 3 residues before it. The chain is built from TRBV5-4 and TRBJ2-7; TRBD1 agrees at 7 bases. Trimming cost V 4 bases and J 2 bases; bases outside gene matches: 9. This CDR3 spans 15 amino acids. The V gene's germline CDR1 is SGHNT and CDR2 YYREEE (reference sequence). The CDR3 loop reads CASSPPGQQAYEQYF. The CDR3 bases that were read are TGTGCCAGCAGCCCCCCGGGACAGCAAGCCTACGAG.

For this clone: The read falls 3 residues short of the CDR3 end, and the missing part is taken from the germline J gene. The chain employs TRBV5-1 and TRBJ1-4, with D tentatively TRBD1 (6 bases). The germline V gene encodes CDR1 SGHRS and CDR2 YFSETQ. V was trimmed by 4 bases and J by 8 bases, leaving 18 bases between them. The CDR3 contains 15 residues. This chain's CDR3 is CASSLKTGGREKLFF. CDR3 DNA, as far as it was read: TGCGCCAGCAGCCTGAAGACAGGAGGAAGGGAAAAA.

Note on this clone: The CDR3 end lies 3 residues beyond the end of the read and is filled in from the germline J gene. The chain combines TRBV18 with TRBJ1-1, with D uncertain. In germline, CDR1 is KGHSH, CDR2 LQKENI. The CDR3 sequence is 18 residues long. The sequenced CDR3 bases are TGTGCCAGCTCACCAATCGACCAGAGCGCGAGCTCCTACAATGAG. It encodes CASSPIDQSASSYNE. The complete CDR3 reads CASSPIDQSASSYNEAFF.

Comment on this clone: The read stops 3 residues short of the end of the CDR3; the missing end is completed from the germline J gene. The chain carries TRBV7-3 and TRBJ2-5; perhaps TRBD2 as D (6 bases). Germline V gene lookup returns CDR1 SGHTA and CDR2 FQGTGA. There are 16 residues in the CDR3. With 4 bases removed from V and 4 bases from J, the gap between germline ends came to 19 bases. CDR3 DNA, as far as it was read: TGTGCCAGCAGCTCGAGACTAGTGGGAGTGGGAGAGACC. Its protein product is CASSSRLVGVGET. The CDR3 as a whole reads CASSSRLVGVGETQYF.

Comments on this clone: Sequencing ends 3 residues short of the CDR3 end; the germline J gene provides the rest. V usage is TRBV13 and J usage is TRBJ2-5, with TRBD1 as a possible D gene (6 bases). The germline V and J ends were trimmed by 5 bases and 5 bases, with 24 bases remaining between them. The CDR3 is made up of 17 amino acids. CDR1 is PRHDT and CDR2 is FYEKMQ in the germline V gene (reference sequence). The covered CDR3 bases are TGTGCCAGCAGCGTCCGACCCCTTATAGCAGGGGTTGAGACC. This sequence encodes CASSVRPLIAGVET. The whole CDR3 is CASSVRPLIAGVETQYF.

To note about this clone: The CDR3 end falls 3 residues outside the read, so it is completed with the germline J gene. The chain uses TRBV29-1 and TRBJ2-1; 8 nucleotides align to TRBD2. J gave up 6 bases and V 7 bases, and 8 bases lay outside the gene matches. The CDR3 runs 13 residues. From germline, CDR1 is SQVTM and CDR2 ANQGSEA. Incomplete CDR3 DNA: TGCAGCGGCCGGGGGGGGAGTTTCAATGAG. Its translation is CSGRGGSFNE. In full, the CDR3 is CSGRGGSFNEQFF.